A single sample is the source of the 20 T cell receptor beta chains below, sequenced in a study of T cell changes during pregnancy in multiple sclerosis (dated by TCRdb to about 2019). The library was prepared using the immunoSEQ multiplex PCR assay. The clones in this table, taken by TCRdb from immuneACCESS, are in-frame only. Not every clone is retained; where verified, under half of the shortfall comes from an unresolved V gene, and the cause of the rest is unknown. The sample table contains roughly 89,000 clones; only one count was recorded for 90% to 95% of them. Of the sample, roughly 1.7% is held by the ten largest clones. Here the sequenced sample was peripheral blood, taken after pregnancy. Source of these receptors: a female donor in good health, enrolled as a control in a pregnancy study.

CDR3 residues: CSVPSGRAYEQYF. DNA for the CDR3: TGCAGCGTTCCTAGCGGGAGGGCCTACGAGCAGTACTTC. The chain links TRBV29-1 to TRBJ2-7; 12 nucleotides align to TRBD2. Germline V gene lookup returns CDR1 SQVTM and CDR2 ANQGSEA. The CDR3 consists of 13 residues. The junction had 1 base not matched to a gene; V was cut back by 5 bases and J by 2 bases.

The genes are TRBV5-5 and TRBJ1-4; D remains ambiguous. Germline V gene lookup returns CDR1 SGHKS and CDR2 YYEKEE (reference sequence). Trimming pared 3 bases from V and 5 bases from J, leaving 14 bases between. The CDR3 sequence is 15 residues long. The CDR3 sequence is CASSSQVYLNEKLFF. The DNA for the CDR3 is TGTGCCAGCAGCTCCCAGGTGTACTTAAATGAAAAACTGTTTTTT.

The chain has TRBV6-5 and TRBJ2-5, with 8 bases lining up with TRBD1. This CDR3 has 15 residues. Germline V gene lookup returns CDR1 MNHEY and CDR2 SVGAGI. V shed 5 bases and J 0 bases; nucleotides not matched to a gene: 5. The CDR3 nucleotides are TGTGCCAGCAGTCCCTTGACAGGGGACCAAGAGACCCAGTACTTC. This gives the protein CASSPLTGDQETQYF.

The V gene is TRBV18, the J gene TRBJ1-5; 7 bases are shared with TRBD1. CDR3 length: 15 residues. The germline V gene encodes CDR1 KGHSH and CDR2 LQKENI. The V and J ends lost 3 bases and 5 bases, in that order; junction bases with no gene match: 7. For the CDR3, the DNA is TGTGCCAGCTCACCTTGGAGGGGGCAGGATCAGCCCCAGCATTTT. The encoded protein is CASSPWRGQDQPQHF.

This clone is a singleton in its sample. CDR3 protein: CASSRREGASGNEQFF. CDR3 nucleotides: TGTGCCAGCAGTCGACGAGAAGGGGCTAGCGGCAATGAGCAGTTCTTC. V is TRBV4-2 and J is TRBJ2-1; 7 positions match TRBD2. CDR3 length: 16 amino acids. Trimming cost V 6 bases and J 6 bases; bases outside gene matches: 14. The germline gives CDR1 LGHNA, CDR2 YNFKEQ.

The chain uses TRBV27 and TRBJ2-7; a possible D gene is TRBD2 (6 bases). The CDR3 covers 15 residues. Germline CDR1 is MNHEY and CDR2 is SMNVEV (reference sequence). V was clipped by 0 bases and J by 4 bases, with 13 bases between them. The CDR3 DNA follows: TGTGCCAGCAGTTTATCTCTCTTGGGGGGTTACGAGCAGTACTTC. This gives the protein CASSLSLLGGYEQYF.

The chain links TRBV6-4 to TRBJ2-3; TRBD2 matches 16 bases. V was clipped by 11 bases and J by 4 bases; unmatched bases: 15. CDR3 length: 18 residues. In germline, CDR1 is MRHNA, CDR2 SNTAGT. The CDR3 is CARGTAGTSGRAADTQYF. CDR3 DNA sequence: TGTGCCCGGGGGACCGCCGGGACTAGCGGGAGGGCCGCAGATACGCAGTATTTT.

The CDR3 here is CASSQWGGTLARTIQYF. DNA of the CDR3: TGCGCCAGCAGTCAATGGGGAGGGACCTTAGCGAGGACCATTCAGTACTTC. The genes are TRBV23-1 and TRBJ2-4; 7 positions agree with TRBD2. TRBV23-1 carries the ORF label, with uncertain function. V gave up 1 base and J gave up 9 bases; unmatched junction bases: 15. The CDR3 length is 17 residues.

J is TRBJ1-4 and V is TRBV30, with D perhaps TRBD1 (6 bases). Germline CDR1 is GTSNPN and CDR2 is SVGIG (reference sequence). This CDR3 has 14 residues. V was cut by 4 bases and J by 4 bases, with 13 bases left in between. CDR3 in DNA: TGTGCCTGGACCCCTGACAGGATTAATGAAAAACTGTTTTTT. This translates into CAWTPDRINEKLFF.

The rearrangement uses TRBV7-9 and TRBJ2-4; D may be TRBD2 (6 bases). The CDR3 is 18 residues long. Per germline, CDR1 SEHNR and CDR2 FQNEAQ (reference sequence). V dropped 3 bases and J dropped 1 base, with 19 bases sitting between them. The CDR3 bases are TGTGCCAGCAGCTTTCCCCAAGCCGGGAGTCTTGCCAAAAACATTCAGTACTTC. Residues: CASSFPQAGSLAKNIQYF. The full variable domain, completed using reference TRBV7-9 and TRBJ2-4, is DTGVSQNPRHKITKRGQNVTFRCDPISEHNRLYWYRQTLGQGPEFLTYFQNEAQLEKSRLLSDRFSAERPKGSFSTLEIQRTEQGDSAMYLCASSFPQAGSLAKNIQYFGAGTRLSVL.

The chain couples TRBV27 to TRBJ1-3, with TRBD1 as a possible D gene (5 bases). There are 14 residues in the CDR3. V lost 4 bases, J lost 2 bases, and 9 bases lay in between. Germline values: CDR1 MNHEY, CDR2 SMNVEV (reference sequence). The CDR3 sequence: CASSSGVAGNTIYF. Written as DNA, the CDR3 is TGTGCCAGCAGTTCGGGGGTGGCTGGAAACACCATATATTTT.

The chain links TRBV9 to TRBJ2-7; D perhaps matches TRBD1 (6 bases). Looked up from germline, CDR1 is SGDLS and CDR2 is YYNGEE. V was shortened by 0 bases and J by 0 bases, with 10 bases between the two germline ends. This CDR3 contains 15 residues. CDR3 in amino acids: CASSVEGRGSYEQYF. In DNA, the CDR3 is TGTGCCAGCAGCGTAGAGGGCAGGGGCTCCTACGAGCAGTACTTC.

The chain carries TRBV19 and TRBJ2-1; 13 positions agree with TRBD2. V shed 3 bases, J shed 2 bases, and the junction held 1 base outside the gene matches. CDR1 is LNHDA, CDR2 SQIVND, per germline (reference sequence). The CDR3 sequence is 16 residues long. CDR3 residues: CASSMGLAGTYNEQFF. The CDR3 DNA sequence: TGTGCCAGTAGTATGGGACTAGCGGGAACCTACAATGAGCAGTTCTTC.

This clone was observed once. The CDR3 bases are TGTGCCAGCAGTTACGGGGGGTCCCAAGAGACCCAGTACTTC. It translates to CASSYGGSQETQYF. The chain uses TRBV6-5 and TRBJ2-5; D possibly corresponds to TRBD2 (6 bases). Germline V gene lookup returns CDR1 MNHEY and CDR2 SVGAGI. V was cut by 2 bases and J by 1 base, with 8 bases left in between. CDR3 length: 14 amino acids.

The genes are TRBV5-1 and TRBJ1-3; D remains unclear. Germline lookup yields CDR1 SGHRS and CDR2 YFSETQ. The CDR3 length is 14 residues. V lost 4 bases and J 0 bases, leaving 8 bases between the germline ends. CDR3 amino acids: CASSIGSSGNTIYF. The DNA of the CDR3 is TGCGCCAGCAGCATAGGGAGCTCTGGAAACACCATATATTTT.

This chain connects TRBV29-1 to TRBJ1-1, with D perhaps matching TRBD1 (6 bases). The CDR3 extends over 16 amino acids. V was clipped by 2 bases and J by 4 bases, with 20 bases between them. Per the germline V gene, CDR1 is SQVTM and CDR2 is ANQGSEA. In DNA, the CDR3 is TGCAGCGTTGAAACCGCCTTTCTGGACAGCTTCACTGAAGCTTTCTTT. This sequence encodes CSVETAFLDSFTEAFF.

V usage is TRBV28 and J usage is TRBJ1-5, with 9 bases matching TRBD1. After removal of 4 bases from V and 0 bases from J, the junction contained 10 bases not matched to a gene. Germline CDR1 MDHEN, CDR2 SYDVKM. The CDR3 runs 18 residues. Written as DNA, the CDR3 is TGTGCCAGCAGTTCCCCGGGACAGGGCCCCTATAGCAATCAGCCCCAGCATTTT. As protein: CASSSPGQGPYSNQPQHF. The entire variable domain, with the rest obtained from reference TRBV28 and TRBJ1-5, is as follows: DVKVTQSSRYLVKRTGEKVFLECVQDMDHENMFWYRQDPGLGLRLIYFSYDVKMKEKGDIPEGYSVSREKKERFSLILESASTNQTSMYLCASSSPGQGPYSNQPQHFGDGTRLSIL.

The chain has TRBV6-5 and TRBJ1-1; D possibly corresponds to TRBD1 (6 bases). This CDR3 comprises 13 residues. The V gene lost 5 bases and the J gene lost 3 bases, with 10 bases spanning the gap. The germline gives CDR1 MNHEY, CDR2 SVGAGI. Here the CDR3 reads CASSTGSDTEAFF. The CDR3 DNA sequence: TGTGCCAGCAGTACAGGGTCGGACACTGAAGCTTTCTTT.

The V call is TRBV2, the J call TRBJ2-1, with 10 bases matching TRBD1. The CDR3 is made up of 15 amino acids. Germline CDR1 and CDR2: SNHLY and FYNNEI. V was clipped by 7 bases and J by 4 bases; unmatched bases: 7. The CDR3 DNA is TGTGCCAGCACCGATCCGGGACAGGGGTACAATGAGCAGTTCTTC. This sequence encodes CASTDPGQGYNEQFF.

This chain connects TRBV28 to TRBJ1-3; no reliable D call. The CDR3 has 14 amino acids. Trimming cost V 6 bases and J 2 bases, with 11 bases left between them. CDR1 is MDHEN and CDR2 is SYDVKM in the germline V gene. CDR3 bases: TGTGCCAGCAGCCCTCCCGGGGCTGGAAACACCATATATTTT. Protein sequence: CASSPPGAGNTIYF. Filled out from reference TRBV28 and TRBJ1-3, the complete variable domain reads DVKVTQSSRYLVKRTGEKVFLECVQDMDHENMFWYRQDPGLGLRLIYFSYDVKMKEKGDIPEGYSVSREKKERFSLILESASTNQTSMYLCASSPPGAGNTIYFGEGSWLTVV.